This T cell receptor (beta chain) derives from a study of Graves' ophthalmopathy and Graves' hyperthyroidism. Study results and limitations: Clonotypes were expanded in thyroid at above 0.001 frequency, and most also appeared in blood.

As concerns this clonotype: Its antigen is not known. One junction end does not reproduce the germline sequence, and a read error may be involved.

Germline V gene data show CDR1 as SGHTA and CDR2 as FQGTGA. This CDR3 region has 16 residues. Amplification of TCR beta CDR3 regions used RNA transcripts. HTBI primers served in a first-round RT-PCR, which a second-round multiplex PCR followed. TCRdb redid the calling of the multiplex PCR reads with MiXCR, one entry per CDR3 protein. Seen here are 500,000 to 800,000 distinct CDR3 sequences, 35% to 45% observed once, and the top ten hold over 2.5%. The material sequenced was peripheral blood. This chain uses TRBV7-3 with TRBJ2-5, with D maybe TRBD1 (5 bases). The TCR comes from an adult man with Graves' ophthalmopathy. The CDR3 sequence: CASSPPDLDSQGTQYF. The CDR3 nucleotides read TGTGCCAGTAGCCCACCCGACCTCGACAGCCAAGGGACCCAGTACTTC.